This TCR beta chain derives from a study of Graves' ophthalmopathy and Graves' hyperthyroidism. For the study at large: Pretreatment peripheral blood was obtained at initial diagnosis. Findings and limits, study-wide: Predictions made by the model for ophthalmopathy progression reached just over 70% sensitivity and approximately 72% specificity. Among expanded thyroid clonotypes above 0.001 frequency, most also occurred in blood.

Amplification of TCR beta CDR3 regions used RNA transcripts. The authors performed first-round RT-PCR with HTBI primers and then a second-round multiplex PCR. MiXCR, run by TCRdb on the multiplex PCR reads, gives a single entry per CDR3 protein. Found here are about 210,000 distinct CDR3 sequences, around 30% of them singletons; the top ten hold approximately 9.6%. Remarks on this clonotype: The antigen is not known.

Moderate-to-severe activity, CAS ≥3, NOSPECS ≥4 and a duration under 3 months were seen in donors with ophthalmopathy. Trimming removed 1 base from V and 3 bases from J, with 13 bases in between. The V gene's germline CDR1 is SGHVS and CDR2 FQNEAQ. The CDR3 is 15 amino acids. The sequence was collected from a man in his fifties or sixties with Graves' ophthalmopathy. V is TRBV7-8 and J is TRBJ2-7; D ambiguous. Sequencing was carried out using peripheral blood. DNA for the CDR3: TGTGCCAGCAGCTTAGAGTCGGCTACCCACTACGAGCAGTACTTC. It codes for CASSLESATHYEQYF.